This record looks at one T cell receptor (beta chain) sequence and its context. The study drew all its donors from Caucasian adults living in Nashville, Tennessee. Trimming pared 10 bases from V and 6 bases from J, leaving 19 bases between. The CDR3 has 14 residues. CDR1 is MNHEY and CDR2 is SMNVEV in the germline V gene (reference sequence). This sample stems from a study of shared clonotypes between healthy human individuals. Turning to the study itself: Ranging from 18 to 49 in age, donors were two women and three men.

The data were produced by immunoSEQ multiplex PCR, yet TCRdb's version contains in-frame clones alone and is incomplete. This sample has hundreds of thousands of clones, with around three quarters found just once. The TCR sequence derives from a woman between 40 and 50 years old in good health. Some clones in this sample may be carry-over from other donors' samples. The rearrangement joins TRBV27 to TRBJ1-5; D is possibly TRBD1 (6 bases). The specimen was PBMCs. CDR3 sequence reads: CATKTGGGGQPQHF. DNA for the CDR3: TGTGCCACCAAGACTGGGGGGGGCGGTCAGCCCCAGCATTTT.